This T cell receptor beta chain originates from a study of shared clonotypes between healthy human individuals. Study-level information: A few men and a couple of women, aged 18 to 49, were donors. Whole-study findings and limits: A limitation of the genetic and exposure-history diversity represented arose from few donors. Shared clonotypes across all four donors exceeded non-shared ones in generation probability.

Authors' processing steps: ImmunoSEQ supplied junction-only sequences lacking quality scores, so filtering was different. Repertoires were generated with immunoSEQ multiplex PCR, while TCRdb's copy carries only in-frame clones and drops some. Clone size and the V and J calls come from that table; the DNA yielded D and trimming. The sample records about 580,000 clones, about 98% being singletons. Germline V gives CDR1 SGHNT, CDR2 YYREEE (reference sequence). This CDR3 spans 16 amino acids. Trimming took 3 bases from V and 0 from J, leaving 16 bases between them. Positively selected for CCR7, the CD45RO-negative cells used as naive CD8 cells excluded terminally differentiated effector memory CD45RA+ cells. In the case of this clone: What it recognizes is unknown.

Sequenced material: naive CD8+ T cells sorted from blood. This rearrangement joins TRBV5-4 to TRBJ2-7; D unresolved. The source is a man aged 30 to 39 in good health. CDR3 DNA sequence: TGTGCCAGCAGCTCGGACCTACGATCAATCTCCTACGAGCAGTACTTC. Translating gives CASSSDLRSISYEQYF. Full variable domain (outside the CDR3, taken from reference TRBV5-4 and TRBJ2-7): ETGVTQSPTHLIKTRGQQVTLRCSSQSGHNTVSWYQQALGQGPQFIFQYYREEENGRGNFPPRFSGLQFPNYSSELNVNALELDDSALYLCASSSDLRSISYEQYFGPGTRLTVT.